This paragraph covers one T cell receptor beta chain sequence. These data belong to a study of shared clonotypes between healthy human individuals. CDR3 length: 12 amino acids. The junction had 3 bases not matched to a gene; V was cut back by 6 bases and J by 6 bases. Germline V gene sequence: CDR1 SNHLY, CDR2 FYNNEI. Here immunoSEQ multiplex PCR was the method, and the copy in TCRdb shows in-frame clones only, minus some. The table shows about half a million clones, with around 77% occurring only once. The specimen was PBMCs. This chain connects TRBV2 to TRBJ1-1; 8 positions agree with TRBD1. The origin of this receptor is a woman aged 40 to 55 in good health. Some clones in this sample may be carry-over from other donors' samples. The CDR3 loop is CASSPQGAEAFF. In DNA, the CDR3 is TGTGCCAGCAGCCCACAGGGGGCTGAAGCTTTCTTT.